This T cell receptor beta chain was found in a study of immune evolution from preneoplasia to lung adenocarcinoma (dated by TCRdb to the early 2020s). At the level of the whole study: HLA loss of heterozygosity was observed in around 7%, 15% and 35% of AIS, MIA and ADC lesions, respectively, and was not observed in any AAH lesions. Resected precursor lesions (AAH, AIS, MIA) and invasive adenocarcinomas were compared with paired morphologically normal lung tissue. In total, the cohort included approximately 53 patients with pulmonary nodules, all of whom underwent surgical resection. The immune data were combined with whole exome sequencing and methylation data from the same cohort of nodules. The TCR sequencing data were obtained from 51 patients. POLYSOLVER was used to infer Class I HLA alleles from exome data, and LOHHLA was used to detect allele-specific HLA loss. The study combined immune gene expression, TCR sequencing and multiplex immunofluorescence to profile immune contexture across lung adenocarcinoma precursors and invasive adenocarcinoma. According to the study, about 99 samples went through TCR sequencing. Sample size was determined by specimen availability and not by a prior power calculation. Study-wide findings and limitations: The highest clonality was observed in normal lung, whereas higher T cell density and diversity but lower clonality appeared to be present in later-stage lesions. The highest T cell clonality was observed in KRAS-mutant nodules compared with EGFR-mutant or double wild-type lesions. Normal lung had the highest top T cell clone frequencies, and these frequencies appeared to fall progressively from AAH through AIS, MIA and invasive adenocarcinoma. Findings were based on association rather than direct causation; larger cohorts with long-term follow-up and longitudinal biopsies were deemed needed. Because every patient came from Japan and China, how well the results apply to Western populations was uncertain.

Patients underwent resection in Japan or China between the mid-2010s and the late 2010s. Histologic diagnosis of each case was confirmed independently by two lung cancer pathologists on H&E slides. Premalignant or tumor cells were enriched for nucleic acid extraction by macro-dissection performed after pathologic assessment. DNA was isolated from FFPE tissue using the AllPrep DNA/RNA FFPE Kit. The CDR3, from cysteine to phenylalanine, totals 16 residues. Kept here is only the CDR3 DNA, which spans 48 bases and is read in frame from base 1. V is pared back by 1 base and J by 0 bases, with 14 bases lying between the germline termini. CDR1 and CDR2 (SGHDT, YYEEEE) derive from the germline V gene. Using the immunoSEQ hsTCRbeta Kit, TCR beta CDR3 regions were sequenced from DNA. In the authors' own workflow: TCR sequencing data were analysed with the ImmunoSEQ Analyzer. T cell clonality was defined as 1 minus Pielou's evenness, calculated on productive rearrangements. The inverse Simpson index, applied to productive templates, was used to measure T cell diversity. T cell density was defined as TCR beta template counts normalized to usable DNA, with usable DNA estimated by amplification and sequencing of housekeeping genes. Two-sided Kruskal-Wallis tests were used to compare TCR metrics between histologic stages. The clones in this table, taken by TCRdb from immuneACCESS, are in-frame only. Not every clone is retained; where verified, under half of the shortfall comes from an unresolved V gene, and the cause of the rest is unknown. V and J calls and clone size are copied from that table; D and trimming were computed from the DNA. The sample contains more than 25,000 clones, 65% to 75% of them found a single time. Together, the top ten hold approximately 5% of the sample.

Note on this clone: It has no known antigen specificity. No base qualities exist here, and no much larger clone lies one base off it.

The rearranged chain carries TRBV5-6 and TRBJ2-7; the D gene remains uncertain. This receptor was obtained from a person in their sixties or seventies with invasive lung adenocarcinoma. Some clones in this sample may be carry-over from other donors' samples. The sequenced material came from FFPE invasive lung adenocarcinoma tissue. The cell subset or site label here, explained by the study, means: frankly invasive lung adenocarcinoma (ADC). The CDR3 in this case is CASSLFGATSSYEQYF. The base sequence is TGTGCCAGCAGCTTGTTTGGAGCAACGAGCTCCTACGAGCAGTACTTC.